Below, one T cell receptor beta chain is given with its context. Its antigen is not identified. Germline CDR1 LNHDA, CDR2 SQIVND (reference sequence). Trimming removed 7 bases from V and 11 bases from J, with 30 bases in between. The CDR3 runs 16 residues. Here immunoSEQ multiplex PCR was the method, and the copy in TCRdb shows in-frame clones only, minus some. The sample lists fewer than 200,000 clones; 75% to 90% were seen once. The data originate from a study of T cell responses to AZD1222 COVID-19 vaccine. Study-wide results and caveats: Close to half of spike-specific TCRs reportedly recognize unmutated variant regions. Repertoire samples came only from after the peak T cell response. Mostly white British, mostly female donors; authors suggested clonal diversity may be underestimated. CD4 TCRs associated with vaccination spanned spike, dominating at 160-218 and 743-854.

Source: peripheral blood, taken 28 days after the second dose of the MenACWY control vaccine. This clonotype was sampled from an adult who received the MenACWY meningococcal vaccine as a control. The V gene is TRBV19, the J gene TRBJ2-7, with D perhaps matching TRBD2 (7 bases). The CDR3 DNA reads TGTGCCAGTAACGAAGGGGGGGACACACCACTTAAGGAAGAGTACTTC. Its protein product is CASNEGGDTPLKEEYF.